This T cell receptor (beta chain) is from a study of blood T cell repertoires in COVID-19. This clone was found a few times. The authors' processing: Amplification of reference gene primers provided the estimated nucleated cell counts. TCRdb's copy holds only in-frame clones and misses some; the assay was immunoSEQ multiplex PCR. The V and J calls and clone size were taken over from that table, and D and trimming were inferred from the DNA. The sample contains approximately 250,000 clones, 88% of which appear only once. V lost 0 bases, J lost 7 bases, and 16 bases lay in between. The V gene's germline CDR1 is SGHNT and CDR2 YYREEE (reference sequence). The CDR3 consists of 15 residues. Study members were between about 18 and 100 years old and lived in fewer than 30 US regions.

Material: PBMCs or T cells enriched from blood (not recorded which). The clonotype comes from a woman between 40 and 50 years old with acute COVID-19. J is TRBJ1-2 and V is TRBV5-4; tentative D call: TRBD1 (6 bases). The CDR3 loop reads CASSLDTGRGLGYTF. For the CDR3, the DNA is TGTGCCAGCAGCTTGGACACAGGGAGGGGTCTTGGCTACACCTTC.